This is a list of T cell receptor beta chains from one sample in a study of blood T cells in healthy people across ages. TCRdb passed the 5' RACE reads through MiXCR, listing each CDR3 protein once. The data show 750,000 to 850,000 distinct CDR3 sequences, around a quarter seen once. This same sample was also taken into another study, of T cells of mothers and their children.

The sequencing sample was made of blood. The receptors derive from a boy aged 5-17 years in good health. Both conserved end residues are part of each CDR3. A D gene is named only where the DNA matches it firmly. Only part of the rows carry a size: once, few, many, or a class if the clone is expanded.

D: -
J: TRBJ2-5
V: TRBV9
size: -
DNA: TGTGCCAGCAGCGTAGGTAGGGGTTTAGAGACCCAGTACTTC
CDR3: CASSVGRGLETQYF

D: -
J: TRBJ1-2
V: TRBV29-1
size: few
DNA: TGCAGCGTTGTCCTTAACTATGGCTACACCTTC
CDR3: CSVVLNYGYTF

D: TRBD2
J: TRBJ2-7
V: TRBV29-1
size: -
DNA: TGCAGCGTTGGGACTAGCGGGAGCGAGCAGTACTTC
CDR3: CSVGTSGSEQYF

D: -
J: TRBJ1-1
V: TRBV6-1
size: -
DNA: TGTGCCAGCAGTGATTTTGTAGGTGGCCTGGGGGGCACTGAAGCTTTCTTT
CDR3: CASSDFVGGLGGTEAFF

D: -
J: TRBJ1-2
V: TRBV11-2
size: few
DNA: TGTGCCAGCAGCTTAATGCAGGCTTCACAGTCAAACTATGGCTACACCTTC
CDR3: CASSLMQASQSNYGYTF

D: TRBD2
J: TRBJ2-7
V: TRBV10-3
size: -
DNA: TGTGCCATCAGTGAGTCTAGCGGGAGCTACGAGCAGTACTTC
CDR3: CAISESSGSYEQYF

D: -
J: TRBJ2-3
V: TRBV29-1
size: -
DNA: TGCAGCGGAAGAAGGAGCACAGATACGCAGTATTTT
CDR3: CSGRRSTDTQYF

D: TRBD2
J: TRBJ2-6
V: TRBV27
size: many
DNA: TGTGCCGTTCGGGCTAGCGGGAACTCTGGGGCCAACGTCCTGACTTTC
CDR3: CAVRASGNSGANVLTF

D: -
J: TRBJ1-2
V: TRBV4-3
size: -
DNA: TGCGCCAGCAGCCAAGATAGTCCCCCTACTAACTATGGCTACACCTTC
CDR3: CASSQDSPPTNYGYTF

D: -
J: TRBJ1-1
V: TRBV5-1
size: -
DNA: TGCGCCAGCAGGTCAGGGTGGAGGATGAACACTGAAGCTTTCTTT
CDR3: CASRSGWRMNTEAFF

D: -
J: TRBJ2-5
V: TRBV7-2
size: many
DNA: TGTGCCAGCAGCTTAGCGGGTCCTTCGGGGGAGACCCAGTACTTC
CDR3: CASSLAGPSGETQYF

D: -
J: TRBJ1-1
V: TRBV4-1
size: -
DNA: TGCGCCAGCAACTTGGCCATGAACACTGAAGCTTTCTTT
CDR3: CASNLAMNTEAFF

D: -
J: TRBJ2-7
V: TRBV10-3
size: -
DNA: TGTGCCACCGAAGGGAGCTCCTACGAGCAGTACTTC
CDR3: CATEGSSYEQYF

D: TRBD1
J: TRBJ1-2
V: TRBV7-2
size: few
DNA: TGTGCCAGCAGTCAAAGACAGGGGGTTGGTGGCTACACCTTC
CDR3: CASSQRQGVGGYTF

D: TRBD1
J: TRBJ2-7
V: TRBV7-6
size: -
DNA: TGTGCCAGCAGCTTCTTGGGCACCGGGACAGGGACCTACGAGCAGTACTTC
CDR3: CASSFLGTGTGTYEQYF

D: TRBD2
J: TRBJ2-7
V: TRBV29-1
size: few
DNA: TGCAGCGTTGAAACGGGGCTAGCGGGATACTCCTACGAGCAGTACTTC
CDR3: CSVETGLAGYSYEQYF

D: -
J: TRBJ2-7
V: TRBV29-1
size: -
DNA: TGCAGCGTTGACTTGGGACCCGAGCAGTACTTC
CDR3: CSVDLGPEQYF

D: -
J: TRBJ2-5
V: TRBV5-5
size: -
DNA: TGTGCCAGCAGCCCGGACTCAATCGAGACCCAGTACTTC
CDR3: CASSPDSIETQYF

D: -
J: TRBJ1-3
V: TRBV5-6
size: -
DNA: TGTGCCAGCAGCTTTATAGCCGGGTCTGGAAACACCATATATTTT
CDR3: CASSFIAGSGNTIYF

D: -
J: TRBJ1-2
V: TRBV7-3
size: -
DNA: TGTGCCAGCAGCCTTGCCTCGGGGGTCGGCTACACCTTC
CDR3: CASSLASGVGYTF

D: TRBD1
J: TRBJ2-4
V: TRBV27
size: -
DNA: TGTGCCAGCAGTCCGGGGACAGGGGGAACCATTCAGTACTTC
CDR3: CASSPGTGGTIQYF

D: -
J: TRBJ2-3
V: TRBV7-6
size: -
DNA: TGTGCCAGCAGCCTGGAGGGGGATACCCTTATCACAGATACGCAGTATTTT
CDR3: CASSLEGDTLITDTQYF